These 8 T cell receptor beta chains were sequenced from one sample in a study of T-cell reconstitution after alpha-beta-depleted transplantation in children (TCRdb year 2016). The sample's treatment or condition label, in plain terms: allogeneic hematopoietic cell transplantation with graft depleted of TCRalphabeta T cells and CD19 B cells. Library preparation was by PCR. The sequencing machine was an Illumina HiSeq 2500. To normalize quantification of the TCRbeta repertoire, the TCR libraries were built with molecular barcoding that relied on unique molecular identifiers. TCRdb's own reprocessing of the public reads used fastp at Q25 and MiXCR and kept productive beta chains. Rows are unified per CDR3 protein, each entry keeping the most common DNA and genes. The sample data list about 130,000 distinct CDR3 sequences, and roughly 9% of these were observed just once. Of the sample, 24% is held by the ten largest clones.

This specimen was PBMCs, mostly from graft donor cells, taken 180 days after TCRalphabeta/CD19-depleted stem cell transplant. The receptors shown here come from a girl less than two years old who had a stem cell transplant for combined immunodeficiency, so the T cells may come from the graft donor.

The genes are TRBV7-3 and TRBJ2-1; TRBD2 is a possible D gene (5 bases). Germline V gives CDR1 SGHTA, CDR2 FQGTGA. The length of the CDR3 is 16 residues. Trimming shortened V by 2 bases and J by 7 bases, and 18 bases separated the two germline ends. CDR3 amino acids: CASSLGNGRGKNEQFF. CDR3 nucleotides: TGTGCCAGCAGCTTAGGCAACGGCCGAGGGAAAAATGAGCAGTTCTTC.

This clonotype was detected ten times or more. This chain uses TRBV5-1 with TRBJ1-5; D not certain. The V end lost 0 bases, the J end lost 5 bases, and 9 bases lay between the germline ends. The germline V gene encodes CDR1 SGHRS and CDR2 YFSETQ. This CDR3 is 14 amino acids long. The CDR3 reads CASSLEVGHQPQHF. The CDR3 region has the DNA TGCGCCAGCAGCTTGGAGGTAGGGCATCAGCCCCAGCATTTT.

Many counts were recorded for this clonotype. J is TRBJ1-1 and V is TRBV7-2; D is uncertain. Germline V lookup: CDR1 SGHTA, CDR2 FQGNSA. V lost 7 bases to trimming and J lost 1 base, with 13 bases between them. The CDR3 is made up of 14 amino acids. DNA for the CDR3: TGTGCCAGCACCACCATCCGGGGGAACACTGAAGCTTTCTTT. Protein sequence: CASTTIRGNTEAFF.

The chain has TRBV12-3 or TRBV12-4 and TRBJ2-7; TRBD1 is a possible D gene (7 bases). The CDR3 is made up of 15 amino acids. The ends were cut back, 5 bases at V and 3 bases at J, with 17 bases in the middle. The CDR3 spells CASSRSGDSFYEQYF. As DNA, the CDR3 is TGTGCCAGCAGTCGCTCGGGGGACAGCTTCTACGAGCAGTACTTC.

This clonotype was observed a few times. The chain has TRBV3-1 and TRBJ1-5; D is unclear. The CDR3 is made up of 14 amino acids. Per germline, CDR1 LGHDT and CDR2 YNNKEL (reference sequence). The V end lost 4 bases, the J end lost 5 bases, and 12 bases lay between the germline ends. CDR3 sequence: CASSPRRGDQPQHF. CDR3 coding DNA: TGTGCCAGCAGCCCCCGACGGGGTGATCAGCCCCAGCATTTT.

This clonotype came up many times. DNA for the CDR3: TGCAGTGCATTCAGACAGGCCGAGACCCAGTACTTC. This translates into CSAFRQAETQYF. The V call is TRBV20-1, the J call TRBJ2-5; D is perhaps TRBD1 (6 bases). The length of the CDR3 is 12 residues. Germline V gives CDR1 DFQATT, CDR2 SNEGSKA (reference sequence). Between the trimmed V and J ends, which lost 6 bases and 5 bases, there was a span of 13 bases.

This sequence joins TRBV12-3 or TRBV12-4 and TRBJ2-1, with D maybe TRBD2 (5 bases). V lost 0 bases to trimming and J lost 4 bases, with 19 bases between them. This CDR3 has 18 amino acids. The CDR3 bases are TGTGCCAGCAGTTTAGCGCCGGACCGGGGTCCCCTTTACAATGAGCAGTTCTTC. It is translated as CASSLAPDRGPLYNEQFF.

The CDR3 DNA sequence: TGCGCCAGCAGCGCTAATCCGGGGCAGGGGGGCGATGAGCAGTTCTTC. Translating it yields CASSANPGQGGDEQFF. The rearrangement links TRBV5-1 to TRBJ2-1; possibly TRBD1 for D (7 bases). Germline V gives CDR1 SGHRS, CDR2 YFSETQ. CDR3 size: 16 residues. Trimming took 4 bases from V and 8 from J, leaving 22 bases between them.